This TCR beta chain derives from a study of response to subunit inactivated influenza vaccine. This clonotype was detected many times. This CDR3 is 14 amino acids long. Germline V gene sequence: CDR1 SGHRS, CDR2 YFSETQ. Germline trimming cut 4 bases from V and 9 bases from J; bases unmatched to any gene: 9. TCRdb processed the RT-PCR reads anew with MiXCR; each CDR3 protein has one entry. The sample includes some 300,000 distinct CDR3 sequences, 20% to 25% seen only once; the top ten take approximately 10%. The TCR was taken from a man aged 45 to 75 who received an inactivated influenza vaccine. Material: PBMCs from blood, obtained about 20 months after vaccination. J is TRBJ1-5 and V is TRBV5-1; 8 positions match TRBD1. The CDR3 spells CASSPGTGGGPQHF. The CDR3 DNA reads TGCGCCAGCAGCCCCGGGACAGGCGGAGGGCCCCAGCATTTT. Using reference TRBV5-1 and TRBJ1-5 for the parts outside the CDR3, the full variable domain is KAGVTQTPRYLIKTRGQQVTLSCSPISGHRSVSWYQQTPGQGLQFLFEYFSETQRNKGNFPGRFSGRQFSNSRSEMNVSTLELGDSALYLCASSPGTGGGPQHFGDGTRLSIL.